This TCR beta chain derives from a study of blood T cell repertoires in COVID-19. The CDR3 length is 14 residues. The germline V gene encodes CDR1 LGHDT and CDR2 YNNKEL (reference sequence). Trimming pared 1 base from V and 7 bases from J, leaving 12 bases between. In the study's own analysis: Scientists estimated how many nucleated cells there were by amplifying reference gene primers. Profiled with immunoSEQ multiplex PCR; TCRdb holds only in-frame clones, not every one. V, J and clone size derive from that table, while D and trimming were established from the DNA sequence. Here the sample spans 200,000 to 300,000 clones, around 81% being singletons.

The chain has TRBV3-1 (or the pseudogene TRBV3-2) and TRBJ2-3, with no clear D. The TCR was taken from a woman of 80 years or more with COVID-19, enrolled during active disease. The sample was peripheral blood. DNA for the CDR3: TGTGCCAGCAGCCAAGCCCAGCGATCGTATACGCAGTATTTT. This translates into CASSQAQRSYTQYF.